The subject of this entry is one T cell receptor beta chain. V gave up 6 bases and J gave up 2 bases; unmatched junction bases: 16. The germline V gene encodes CDR1 MDHEN and CDR2 SYDVKM. The CDR3 contains 18 residues. The data are from a study of blood T cell repertoires in COVID-19. Study overall: The origin of the acute and convalescent COVID-19 samples was the United States, Italy and Spain.

Assay used: immunoSEQ multiplex PCR; TCRdb lists only in-frame clones, some missing. The sample carries approximately 140,000 clones, 87% recorded once. The sequencing sample was made of peripheral blood. The source of this sequence is a woman aged 60-75 years with active or convalescent COVID-19. V and J are TRBV28 and TRBJ1-2; 9 bases match TRBD1. CDR3 region: CASRPPTGQGRLNYGYTF. CDR3 sequence (DNA): TGTGCCAGCAGACCACCAACGGGACAGGGCCGGCTGAACTATGGCTACACCTTC.